This T cell receptor (beta chain) came from a study of graft-versus-host responses after intestinal transplantation. Study in general: Among the recipients, all got anti-thymocyte globulin induction and then tacrolimus and steroids for about 3 years.

Germline loops: CDR1 MGHRA, CDR2 YSYEKL. CDR3 length: 16 residues. The ends were cut back, 1 base at V and 2 bases at J, with 15 bases in the middle. Sequencing was performed with immunoSEQ multiplex PCR; in TCRdb, only in-frame clones are kept and a portion is missing. This table has 55,000 to 85,000 clones, more than 70% appearing once. Whole-study results and caveats: GvH clones appeared in recipient marrow, some first in ileum or blood. Patients with graft-donor T cell macrochimerism had high graft-versus-host to host-versus-graft clonal ratios in allografts. With peak circulating GvH clone levels came an association with early post-transplant HvG declines.

Of note for this clone: Its antigen is not known.

Sequencing used unstimulated CD8+ T cells sorted from spleen or lymph node cells, obtained before intestinal transplant. This chain connects TRBV4-1 to TRBJ2-7; perhaps TRBD1 as D (5 bases). This sequence originates from a human donor who received an intestinal transplant. The CDR3 reads CASSQVPGRETYEQYF. For the CDR3, the DNA is TGCGCCAGCAGCCAAGTCCCCGGCAGGGAAACCTACGAGCAGTACTTC.